Sequencing of this T cell receptor beta chain was carried out in a study of identifying expanded T cells in peripheral blood. Points from the study as a whole: Over about two and four weeks, about 16 and 19 clones changed, versus 1.2 between replicates.

CDR1 is SGHRS and CDR2 is YFSETQ in the germline V gene. The CDR3 extends over 15 amino acids. Trimming removed 5 bases from V and 5 bases from J, with 17 bases in between. No infections or other immune events were documented during collection. TCRdb's table, derived via immunoSEQ multiplex PCR, lists solely in-frame clones and lacks some. This sample has 120,000 or so clones; about four fifths occur once, and the top ten carry 3.3%. This clone was detected only once. Its antigen is still unknown. What was sequenced was blood. This rearrangement joins TRBV5-1 to TRBJ1-5; weak D call: TRBD1 (5 bases). This TCR was sampled from a person between 18 and 70 years old in good health. DNA of the CDR3: TGCGCCAGCAGTTTGTCCGGGGGAGGGCATCAGCCCCAGCATTTT. It codes for CASSLSGGGHQPQHF.